The clone carrying this T cell receptor beta chain was detected a few times. Its antigen is unidentified. Cryopreserved PBMCs were CD4-enriched, then split into naive and memory cells. For roughly 11 days, some 9.7 x 10^4 sorted CD4+ cells grew with T cell-depleted PBMCs and CEF. Germline loops: CDR1 SNHLY, CDR2 FYNNEI. The ends lost 6 bases at V and 3 bases at J; junction bases unmatched: 11. The CDR3 totals 17 residues. This sample stems from a study of CD4 T cells in relation to SARS-CoV-2 and coronaviruses. Study context: After around 10 days of antigen culture, PBMC TCR beta CDR3s were sequenced.

Assay: immunoSEQ multiplex PCR; the TCRdb copy retains only in-frame clones and omits some. Of about 31,000 clones listed, around three quarters are singletons. The sequence derives from an adult with COVID-19. The chain joins TRBV2 to TRBJ2-1; TRBD2 matches at 10 bases. Sequencing was carried out using memory CD4+ T cells from PBMCs, cultured in vitro. For the CDR3, the DNA is TGTGCCAGCAGGGGGAAGGCGTTAGCGGGGGGCTACAATGAGCAGTTCTTC. Residues: CASRGKALAGGYNEQFF.